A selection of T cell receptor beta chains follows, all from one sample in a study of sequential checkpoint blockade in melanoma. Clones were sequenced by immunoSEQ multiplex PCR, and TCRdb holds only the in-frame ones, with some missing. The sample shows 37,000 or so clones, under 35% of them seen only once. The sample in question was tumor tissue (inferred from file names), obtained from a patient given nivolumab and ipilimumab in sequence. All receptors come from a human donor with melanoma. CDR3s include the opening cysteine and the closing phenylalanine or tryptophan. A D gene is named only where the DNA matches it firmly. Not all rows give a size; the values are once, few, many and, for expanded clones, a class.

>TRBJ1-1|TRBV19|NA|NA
CATKGYGWSTEAFF
TGTGCCACCAAGGGCTACGGGTGGAGCACTGAAGCTTTCTTT
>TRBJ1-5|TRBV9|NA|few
CASSAGGDRNQPQHF
TGTGCCAGCAGTGCGGGGGGTGACAGGAATCAGCCCCAGCATTTT
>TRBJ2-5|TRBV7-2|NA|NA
CASRHGGWETQYF
TGTGCCAGCAGGCATGGGGGATGGGAGACCCAGTACTTC
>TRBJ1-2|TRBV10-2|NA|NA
CASSDRGGLSNYGYTF
TGCGCCAGCAGTGATCGGGGGGGACTTTCTAACTATGGCTACACCTTC
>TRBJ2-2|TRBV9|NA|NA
CASSVLEGGLLFF
TGTGCCAGCAGCGTCTTGGAGGGAGGATTGCTGTTTTTT
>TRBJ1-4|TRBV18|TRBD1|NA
CASSPRRSGGSEKLFF
TGTGCCAGCTCACCCCGGCGGTCAGGGGGAAGTGAAAAACTGTTTTTT
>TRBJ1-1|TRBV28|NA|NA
CASRKRGIRDTEAFF
TGTGCCAGCCGCAAGCGAGGAATCAGGGACACTGAAGCTTTCTTT
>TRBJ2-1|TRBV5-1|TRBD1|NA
CASSLVRSSRTGGYNEQFF
TGCGCCAGCAGCTTGGTCCGTTCTAGTAGGACAGGGGGGTACAATGAGCAGTTCTTC
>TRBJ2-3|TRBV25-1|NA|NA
CASSERGYTQYF
TGTGCCAGCAGTGAAAGAGGTTATACGCAGTATTTT
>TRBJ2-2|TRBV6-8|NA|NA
CASRPSSSGELFF
TGTGCCAGCAGGCCTTCTAGCTCCGGGGAGCTGTTTTTT
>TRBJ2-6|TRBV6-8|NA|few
CASTGAGSSGANVLTF
TGTGCCAGCACAGGGGCAGGTAGCTCTGGGGCCAACGTCCTGACTTTC
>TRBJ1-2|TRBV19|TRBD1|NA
CASSIDRGDGYTF
TGTGCCAGTAGTATCGACAGGGGTGATGGCTACACCTTC
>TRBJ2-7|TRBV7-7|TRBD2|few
CASSRLAGPAYEQYF
TGTGCTAGCAGTCGACTAGCGGGTCCCGCCTACGAGCAGTACTTC
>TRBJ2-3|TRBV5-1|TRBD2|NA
CASSWSGGSTDTQYF
TGCGCCAGCAGCTGGAGCGGGGGGAGCACAGATACGCAGTATTTT
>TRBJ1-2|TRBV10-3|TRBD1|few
CATQGTGDDGYTF
TGTGCCACCCAGGGGACAGGGGACGATGGCTACACCTTC
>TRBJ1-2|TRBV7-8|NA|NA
CASSLVGGYGYTF
TGTGCCAGCAGCTTAGTGGGAGGTTATGGCTACACCTTC
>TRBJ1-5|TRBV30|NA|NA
CAWSHSLGNQPQHF
TGTGCCTGGAGTCATAGCCTTGGCAATCAGCCCCAGCATTTT
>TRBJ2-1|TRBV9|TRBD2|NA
CATLGRAYNEQFF
TGTGCCACTCTTGGGAGGGCCTACAATGAGCAGTTCTTC
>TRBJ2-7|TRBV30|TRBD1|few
CAWSAKTGGSYEQYF
TGTGCCTGGAGTGCAAAGACAGGGGGGTCCTACGAGCAGTACTTC
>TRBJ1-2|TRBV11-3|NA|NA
CASSGGRGGYGYTF
TGTGCCAGCAGCGGGGGCAGGGGCGGCTATGGCTACACCTTC
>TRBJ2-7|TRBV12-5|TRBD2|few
CASTYKGTTYYEQYF
TGTGCCAGCACCTATAAGGGGACTACCTACTACGAGCAGTACTTC
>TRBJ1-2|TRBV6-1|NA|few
CASSEDEGTWGYTF
TGTGCCAGCAGTGAAGACGAAGGGACCTGGGGCTACACCTTC
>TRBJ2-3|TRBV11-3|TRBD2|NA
CASSLGGGSGTDTQYF
TGTGCCAGCAGCTTAGGGGGCGGGAGTGGCACAGATACGCAGTATTTT
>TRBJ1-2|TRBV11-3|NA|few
CASSFPGYSYGYTF
TGTGCCAGCAGCTTCCCAGGGTACTCCTATGGCTACACCTTC
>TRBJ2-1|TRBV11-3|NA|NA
CASTSDGSSYNEQFF
TGTGCCAGCACCTCGGACGGAAGCTCCTACAATGAGCAGTTCTTC
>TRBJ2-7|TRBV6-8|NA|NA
CASSRDGTNYEQYF
TGTGCCAGCAGTAGGGACGGGACGAACTACGAGCAGTACTTC
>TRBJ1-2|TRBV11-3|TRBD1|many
CASTLGVTGQRGYTF
TGTGCCAGCACCCTGGGGGTGACAGGGCAGCGAGGCTACACCTTC
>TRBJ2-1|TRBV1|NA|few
CASSQDPAGKQFF
TGCGCCAGCAGCCAAGATCCAGCGGGGAAGCAGTTCTTC
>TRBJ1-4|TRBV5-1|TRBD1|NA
CASSPDREAGKLFF
TGCGCCAGCAGCCCGGACAGGGAAGCGGGAAAACTGTTTTTT
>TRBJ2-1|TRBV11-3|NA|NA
CASSLQEVSYNEQFF
TGTGCCAGCAGCTTACAGGAGGTTTCCTACAATGAGCAGTTCTTC
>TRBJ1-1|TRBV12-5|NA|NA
CASVRGEVNTEAFF
TGTGCTAGTGTCCGGGGGGAGGTGAACACTGAAGCTTTCTTT
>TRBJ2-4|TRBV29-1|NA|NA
CSVGEGLNIQYF
TGCAGCGTTGGTGAGGGGTTAAACATTCAGTACTTC
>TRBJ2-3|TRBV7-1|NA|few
CASSGSSTDTQYF
TGTGCCAGCAGCGGGTCTAGCACAGATACGCAGTATTTT
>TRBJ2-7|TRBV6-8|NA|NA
CASRVESYEQYF
TGTGCCAGCAGGGTAGAATCCTACGAGCAGTACTTC
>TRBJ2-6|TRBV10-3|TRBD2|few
CAISERGLNSGANVLTF
TGTGCCATCAGTGAGCGGGGACTAAACTCTGGGGCCAACGTCCTGACTTTC
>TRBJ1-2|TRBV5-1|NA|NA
CASSLENPVYGYTF
TGCGCCAGCAGCTTGGAAAATCCGGTCTATGGCTACACCTTC
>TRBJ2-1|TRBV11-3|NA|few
CASSLYSTSSYNEQFF
TGTGCCAGCAGCTTATACTCTACCTCCTCCTACAATGAGCAGTTCTTC
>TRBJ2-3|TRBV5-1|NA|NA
CASSSQPFTDTQYF
TGCGCCAGCAGCTCCCAGCCCTTCACAGATACGCAGTATTTT
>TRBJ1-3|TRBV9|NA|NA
CASSGWGRHSGNTIYF
TGTGCCAGCAGCGGATGGGGACGGCACTCTGGAAACACCATATATTTT
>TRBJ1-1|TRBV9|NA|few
CASSPRSRDTFVNTEAFF
TGTGCCAGCAGCCCTAGGTCCCGGGACACTTTTGTGAACACTGAAGCTTTCTTT
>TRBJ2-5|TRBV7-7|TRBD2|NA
CASSLRLAGRQETQYF
TGTGCCAGCAGCTTAAGACTAGCGGGGAGGCAAGAGACCCAGTACTTC
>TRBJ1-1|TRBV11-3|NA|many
CASSLGLSRAEAFF
TGTGCCAGCAGCTTGGGGCTGAGCAGGGCTGAAGCTTTCTTT
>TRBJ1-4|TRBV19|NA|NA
CASCRKHNEKLFF
TGTGCCAGTTGCCGGAAACATAATGAAAAACTGTTTTTT
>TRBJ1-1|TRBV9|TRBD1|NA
CASSAMGQGNTEAFF
TGTGCCAGCAGCGCGATGGGACAGGGAAACACTGAAGCTTTCTTT
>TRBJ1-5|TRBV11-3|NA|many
CASSTNGGQQPQHF
TGTGCCAGCAGCACAAACGGGGGGCAACAGCCCCAGCATTTT
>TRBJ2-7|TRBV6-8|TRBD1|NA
CASSPPPGQGAREQYF
TGTGCCAGCAGTCCCCCCCCGGGACAGGGGGCCCGGGAGCAGTACTTC
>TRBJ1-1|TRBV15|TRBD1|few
CATSTSGGNTEAFF
TGTGCCACCAGCACTTCAGGGGGGAACACTGAAGCTTTCTTT
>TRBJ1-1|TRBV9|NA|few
CASSGDSPPDIEAFF
TGTGCCAGCAGCGGTGACAGTCCACCTGATATTGAAGCTTTCTTT
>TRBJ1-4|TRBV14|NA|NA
CASSLGASNEKLFF
TGTGCCAGCAGCCTCGGGGCCTCTAATGAAAAACTGTTTTTT
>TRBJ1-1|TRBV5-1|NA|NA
CASSLASMGGTEAFF
TGCGCCAGCAGCTTGGCCTCAATGGGTGGCACTGAAGCTTTCTTT
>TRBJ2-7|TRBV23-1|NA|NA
CASSLWQTYEQYF
TGCGCCAGCAGCTTATGGCAAACCTACGAGCAGTACTTC
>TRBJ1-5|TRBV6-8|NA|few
CASIDRTNQPQHF
TGTGCCAGCATCGACAGGACCAATCAGCCCCAGCATTTT
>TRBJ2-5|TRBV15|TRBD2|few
CATSRDSGTSGSLGETQYF
TGTGCCACCAGCAGAGATTCTGGGACTAGCGGGAGTTTGGGGGAGACCCAGTACTTC